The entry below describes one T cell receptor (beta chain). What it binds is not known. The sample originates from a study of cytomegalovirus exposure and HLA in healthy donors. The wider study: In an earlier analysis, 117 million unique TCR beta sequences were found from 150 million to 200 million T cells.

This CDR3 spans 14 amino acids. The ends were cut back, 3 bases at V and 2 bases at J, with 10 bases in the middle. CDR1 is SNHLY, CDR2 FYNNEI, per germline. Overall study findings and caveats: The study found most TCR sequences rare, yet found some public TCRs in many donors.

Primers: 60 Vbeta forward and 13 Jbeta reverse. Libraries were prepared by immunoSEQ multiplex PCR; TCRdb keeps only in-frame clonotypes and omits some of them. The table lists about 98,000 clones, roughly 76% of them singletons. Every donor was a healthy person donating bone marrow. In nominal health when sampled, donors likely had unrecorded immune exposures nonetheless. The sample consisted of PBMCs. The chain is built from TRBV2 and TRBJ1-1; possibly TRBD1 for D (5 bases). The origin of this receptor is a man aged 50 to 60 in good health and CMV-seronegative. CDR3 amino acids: CASSDQGLNTEAFF. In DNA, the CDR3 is TGTGCCAGCAGTGATCAGGGCCTTAACACTGAAGCTTTCTTT.